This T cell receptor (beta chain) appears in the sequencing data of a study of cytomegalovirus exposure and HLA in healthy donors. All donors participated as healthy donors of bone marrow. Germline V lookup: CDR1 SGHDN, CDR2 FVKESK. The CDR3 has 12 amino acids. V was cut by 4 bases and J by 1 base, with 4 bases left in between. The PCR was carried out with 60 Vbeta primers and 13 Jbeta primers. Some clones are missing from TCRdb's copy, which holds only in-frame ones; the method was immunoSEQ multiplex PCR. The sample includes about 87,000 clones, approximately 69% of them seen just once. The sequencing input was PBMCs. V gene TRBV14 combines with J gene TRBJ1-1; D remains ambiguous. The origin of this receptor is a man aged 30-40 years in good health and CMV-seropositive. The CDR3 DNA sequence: TGTGCCAGCAGCCGTCAGAACACTGAAGCTTTCTTT. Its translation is CASSRQNTEAFF.